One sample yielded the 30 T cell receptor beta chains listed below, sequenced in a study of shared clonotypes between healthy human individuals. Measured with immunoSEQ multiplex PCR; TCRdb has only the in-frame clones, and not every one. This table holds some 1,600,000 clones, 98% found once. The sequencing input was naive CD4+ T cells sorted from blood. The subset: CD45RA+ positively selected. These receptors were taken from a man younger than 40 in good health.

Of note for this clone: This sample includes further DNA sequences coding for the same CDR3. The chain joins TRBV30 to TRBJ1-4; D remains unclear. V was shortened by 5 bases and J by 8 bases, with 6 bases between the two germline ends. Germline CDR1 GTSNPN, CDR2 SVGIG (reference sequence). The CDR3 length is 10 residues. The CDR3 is CAWGREKLFF. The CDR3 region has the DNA TGTGCCTGGGGGAGGGAAAAACTGTTTTTT.

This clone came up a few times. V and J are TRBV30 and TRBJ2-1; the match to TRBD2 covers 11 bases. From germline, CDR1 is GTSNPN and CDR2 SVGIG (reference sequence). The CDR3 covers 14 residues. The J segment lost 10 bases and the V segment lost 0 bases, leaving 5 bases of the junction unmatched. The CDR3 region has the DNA TGTGCCTGGAGTGTCCTAGCGGGAGGCAGCGAGCAGTTCTTC. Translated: CAWSVLAGGSEQFF.

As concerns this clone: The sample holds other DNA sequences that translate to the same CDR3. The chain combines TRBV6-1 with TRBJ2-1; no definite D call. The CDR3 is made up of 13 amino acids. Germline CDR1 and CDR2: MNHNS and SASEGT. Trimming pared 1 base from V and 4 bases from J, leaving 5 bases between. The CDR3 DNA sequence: TGTGCCAGCAGTGAAGGCAGTTACAATGAGCAGTTCTTC. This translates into CASSEGSYNEQFF.

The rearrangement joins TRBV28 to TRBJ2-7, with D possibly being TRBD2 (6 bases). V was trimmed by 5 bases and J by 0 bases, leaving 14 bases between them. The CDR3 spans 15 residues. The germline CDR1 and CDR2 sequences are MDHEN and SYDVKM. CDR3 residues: CASSPRGARSYEQYF. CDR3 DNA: TGTGCCAGCAGTCCCCGCGGGGCTCGCTCCTACGAGCAGTACTTC.

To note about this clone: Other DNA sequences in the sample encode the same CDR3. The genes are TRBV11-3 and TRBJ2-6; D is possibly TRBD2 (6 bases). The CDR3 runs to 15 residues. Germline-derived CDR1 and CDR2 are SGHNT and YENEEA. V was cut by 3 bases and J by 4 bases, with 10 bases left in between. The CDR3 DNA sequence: TGTGCCAGCAGCTTGGCGGGATCCGGGGCCAACGTCCTGACTTTC. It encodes CASSLAGSGANVLTF.

DNA of the CDR3: TGTGCCAGCAGCTTGGTGCCTAGCGTGCAAGAGACCCAGTACTTC. It is translated as CASSLVPSVQETQYF. The chain links TRBV5-4 to TRBJ2-5, with D tentatively TRBD2 (6 bases). There are 15 residues in the CDR3. Germline values: CDR1 SGHNT, CDR2 YYREEE (reference sequence). Deletions cut 0 bases from V and 2 bases from J, with 11 bases between.

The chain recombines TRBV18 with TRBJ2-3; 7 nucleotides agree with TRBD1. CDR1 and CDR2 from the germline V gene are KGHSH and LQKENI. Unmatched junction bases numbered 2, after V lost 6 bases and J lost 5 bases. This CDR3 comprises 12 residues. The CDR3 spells CASSAGGDTQYF. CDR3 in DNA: TGTGCCAGCTCTGCAGGGGGAGATACGCAGTATTTT. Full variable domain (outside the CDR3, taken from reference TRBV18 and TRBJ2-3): NAGVMQNPRHLVRRRGQEARLRCSPMKGHSHVYWYRQLPEEGLKFMVYLQKENIIDESGMPKERFSAEFPKEGPSILRIQQVVRGDSAAYFCASSAGGDTQYFGPGTRLTVL.

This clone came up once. CDR3 sequence: CASKTWREDTDTQYF. Here the CDR3 DNA reads TGTGCCAGCAAGACTTGGCGGGAAGACACAGATACGCAGTATTTT. The gene calls are TRBV5-4 and TRBJ2-3; a possible D gene is TRBD2 (6 bases). The germline V and J ends were trimmed by 6 bases and 2 bases, with 16 bases remaining between them. The CDR3 runs 15 residues. From germline, CDR1 is SGHNT and CDR2 YYREEE (reference sequence). Using reference TRBV5-4 and TRBJ2-3 for the parts outside the CDR3, the full variable domain is ETGVTQSPTHLIKTRGQQVTLRCSSQSGHNTVSWYQQALGQGPQFIFQYYREEENGRGNFPPRFSGLQFPNYSSELNVNALELDDSALYLCASKTWREDTDTQYFGPGTRLTVL.

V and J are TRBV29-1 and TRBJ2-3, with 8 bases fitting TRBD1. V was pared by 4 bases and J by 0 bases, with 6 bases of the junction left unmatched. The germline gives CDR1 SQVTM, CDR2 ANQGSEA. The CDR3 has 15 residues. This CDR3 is CSVVGDRHSTDTQYF. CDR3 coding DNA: TGCAGCGTTGTGGGGGACAGGCATAGCACAGATACGCAGTATTTT.

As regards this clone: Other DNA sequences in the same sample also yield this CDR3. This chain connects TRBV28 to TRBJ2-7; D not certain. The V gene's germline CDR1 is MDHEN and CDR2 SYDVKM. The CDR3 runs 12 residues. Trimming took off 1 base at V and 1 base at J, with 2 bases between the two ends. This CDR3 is CASSLLSYEQYF. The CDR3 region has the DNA TGTGCCAGCAGTTTATTGTCCTACGAGCAGTACTTC.

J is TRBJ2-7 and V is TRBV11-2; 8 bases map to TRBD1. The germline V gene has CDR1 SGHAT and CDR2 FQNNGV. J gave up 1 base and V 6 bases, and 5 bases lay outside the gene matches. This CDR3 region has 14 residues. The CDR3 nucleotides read TGTGCCAGCAGTCGGGACAGGTTTTCCTACGAGCAGTACTTC. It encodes CASSRDRFSYEQYF.

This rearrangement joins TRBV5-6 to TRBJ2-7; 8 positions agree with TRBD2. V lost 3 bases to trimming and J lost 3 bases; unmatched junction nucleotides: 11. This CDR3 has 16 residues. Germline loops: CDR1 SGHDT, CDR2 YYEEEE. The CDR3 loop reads CASSSGLAGTVYEQYF. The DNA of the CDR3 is TGTGCCAGCAGCTCGGGTTTAGCGGGGACTGTCTACGAGCAGTACTTC.

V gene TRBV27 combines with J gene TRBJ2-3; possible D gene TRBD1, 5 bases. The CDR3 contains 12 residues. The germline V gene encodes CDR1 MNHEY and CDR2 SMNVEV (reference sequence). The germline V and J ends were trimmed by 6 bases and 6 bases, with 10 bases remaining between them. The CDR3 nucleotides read TGTGCCAGCAGCCAGGGCGGTGATACGCAGTATTTT. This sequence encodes CASSQGGDTQYF.

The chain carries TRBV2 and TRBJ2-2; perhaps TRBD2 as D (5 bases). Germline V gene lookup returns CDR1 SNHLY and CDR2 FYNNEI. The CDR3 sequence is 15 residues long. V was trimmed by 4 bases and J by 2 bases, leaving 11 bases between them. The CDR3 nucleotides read TGTGCCAGCAGTGCCCGGGGATTAAACACCGGGGAGCTGTTTTTT. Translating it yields CASSARGLNTGELFF.

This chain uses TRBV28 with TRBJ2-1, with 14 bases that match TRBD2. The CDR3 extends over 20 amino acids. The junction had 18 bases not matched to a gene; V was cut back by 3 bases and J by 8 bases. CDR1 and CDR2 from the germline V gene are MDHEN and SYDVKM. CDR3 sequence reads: CASSFHLGLAGVGLLDEQFF. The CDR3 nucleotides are TGTGCCAGCAGTTTCCACCTGGGACTAGCGGGAGTGGGGCTGTTGGATGAGCAGTTCTTC.

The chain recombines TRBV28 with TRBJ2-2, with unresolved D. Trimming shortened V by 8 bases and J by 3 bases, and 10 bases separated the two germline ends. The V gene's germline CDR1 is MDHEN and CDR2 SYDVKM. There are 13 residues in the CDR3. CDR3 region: CASWTRDTGELFF. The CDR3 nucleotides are TGTGCCAGCTGGACCCGGGACACCGGGGAGCTGTTTTTT.

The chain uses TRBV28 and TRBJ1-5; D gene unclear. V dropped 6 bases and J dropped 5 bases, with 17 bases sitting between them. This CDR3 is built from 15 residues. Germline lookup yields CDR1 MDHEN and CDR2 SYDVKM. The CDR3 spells CASSPGERLYQPQHF. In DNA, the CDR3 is TGTGCCAGCAGCCCTGGGGAGCGTCTATATCAGCCCCAGCATTTT.

CDR3 sequence: CASSVEVESSGNTIYF. The CDR3 bases are TGTGCCAGCAGCGTAGAGGTCGAGAGCTCTGGAAACACCATATATTTT. J is TRBJ1-3 and V is TRBV9; D call uncertain. Germline loops: CDR1 SGDLS, CDR2 YYNGEE. The CDR3 extends over 16 amino acids. Trimming took off 0 bases at V and 0 bases at J, with 10 bases between the two ends. Supplemented by reference TRBV9 and TRBJ1-3, the full variable domain reads DSGVTQTPKHLITATGQRVTLRCSPRSGDLSVYWYQQSLDQGLQFLIQYYNGEERAKGNILERFSAQQFPDLHSELNLSSLELGDSALYFCASSVEVESSGNTIYFGEGSWLTVV.

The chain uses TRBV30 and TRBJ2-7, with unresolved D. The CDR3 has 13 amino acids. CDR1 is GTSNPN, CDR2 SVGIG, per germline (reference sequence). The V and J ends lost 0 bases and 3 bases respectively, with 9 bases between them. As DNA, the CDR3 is TGTGCCTGGAGTGTACGATTGTACTACGAGCAGTACTTC. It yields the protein CAWSVRLYYEQYF.

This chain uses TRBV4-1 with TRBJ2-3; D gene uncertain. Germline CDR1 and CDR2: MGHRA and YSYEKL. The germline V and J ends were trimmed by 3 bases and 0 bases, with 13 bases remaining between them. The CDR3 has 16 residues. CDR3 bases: TGCGCCAGCAGCCAGGGGTTTACTCCAAGCACAGATACGCAGTATTTT. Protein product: CASSQGFTPSTDTQYF.

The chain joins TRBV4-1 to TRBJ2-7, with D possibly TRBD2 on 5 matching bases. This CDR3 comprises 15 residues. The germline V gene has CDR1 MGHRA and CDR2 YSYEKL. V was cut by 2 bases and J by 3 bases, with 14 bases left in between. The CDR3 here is CASSQKEEFDYEQYF. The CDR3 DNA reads TGCGCCAGCAGCCAAAAGGAGGAGTTCGACTACGAGCAGTACTTC.

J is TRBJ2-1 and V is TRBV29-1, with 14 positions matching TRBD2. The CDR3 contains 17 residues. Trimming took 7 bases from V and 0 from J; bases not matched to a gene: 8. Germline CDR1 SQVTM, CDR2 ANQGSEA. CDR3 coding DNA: TGCAGCGCGCCGGGACTAGCGGGAGCAGGCTCCTACAATGAGCAGTTCTTC. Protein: CSAPGLAGAGSYNEQFF.

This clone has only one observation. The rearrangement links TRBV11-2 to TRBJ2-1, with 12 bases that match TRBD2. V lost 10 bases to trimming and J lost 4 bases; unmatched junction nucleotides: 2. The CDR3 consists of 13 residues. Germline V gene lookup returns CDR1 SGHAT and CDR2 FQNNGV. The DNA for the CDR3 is TGTGCCACCGGGACTAGCGGGTACAATGAGCAGTTCTTC. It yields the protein CATGTSGYNEQFF.

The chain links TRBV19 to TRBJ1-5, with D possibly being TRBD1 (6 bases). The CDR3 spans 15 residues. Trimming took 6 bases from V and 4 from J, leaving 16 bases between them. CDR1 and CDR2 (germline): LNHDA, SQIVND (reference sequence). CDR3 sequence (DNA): TGTGCCAGTAGGACCCGGGACACCCTTAATCAGCCCCAGCATTTT. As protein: CASRTRDTLNQPQHF.

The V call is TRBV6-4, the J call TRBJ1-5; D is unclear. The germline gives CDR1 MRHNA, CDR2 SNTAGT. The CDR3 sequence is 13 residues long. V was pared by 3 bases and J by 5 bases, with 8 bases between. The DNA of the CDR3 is TGTGCCAGCAGTGAAGGGTTTGATCAGCCCCAGCATTTT. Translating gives CASSEGFDQPQHF.

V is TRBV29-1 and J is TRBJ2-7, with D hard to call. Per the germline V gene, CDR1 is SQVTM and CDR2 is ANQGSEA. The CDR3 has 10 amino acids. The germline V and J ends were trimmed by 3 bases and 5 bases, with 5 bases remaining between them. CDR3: CSVDFHEQYF. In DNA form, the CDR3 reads TGCAGCGTTGACTTTCACGAGCAGTACTTC.

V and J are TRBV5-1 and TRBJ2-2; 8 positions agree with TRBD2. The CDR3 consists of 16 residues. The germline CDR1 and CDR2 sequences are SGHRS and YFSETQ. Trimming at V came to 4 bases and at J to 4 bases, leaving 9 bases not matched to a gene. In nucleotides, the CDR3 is TGCGCCAGCAGCCCGTTTTCCGGGACTAGCACCGGGGAGCTGTTTTTT. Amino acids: CASSPFSGTSTGELFF.

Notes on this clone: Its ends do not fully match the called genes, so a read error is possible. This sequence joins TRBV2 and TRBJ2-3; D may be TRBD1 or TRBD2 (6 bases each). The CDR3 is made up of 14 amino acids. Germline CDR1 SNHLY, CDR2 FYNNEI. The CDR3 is CASRAASVAEGEFF. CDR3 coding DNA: TGTGCCAGCAGGGCAGCTAGCGTTGCAGAGGGGGAGTTTTTT.

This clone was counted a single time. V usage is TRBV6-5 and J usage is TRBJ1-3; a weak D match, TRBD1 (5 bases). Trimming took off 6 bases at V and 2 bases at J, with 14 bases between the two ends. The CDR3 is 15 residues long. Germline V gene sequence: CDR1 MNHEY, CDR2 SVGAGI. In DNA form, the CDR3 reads TGTGCCAGCAGGCCAATAGCAGGGACTGGAAACACCATATATTTT. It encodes CASRPIAGTGNTIYF.

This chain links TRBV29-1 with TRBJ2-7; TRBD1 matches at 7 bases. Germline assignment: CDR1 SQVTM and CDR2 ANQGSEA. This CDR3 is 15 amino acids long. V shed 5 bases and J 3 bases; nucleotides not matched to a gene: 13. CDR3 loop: CSVILSDRALYEQYF. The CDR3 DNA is TGCAGCGTTATTTTGAGCGACAGGGCCCTCTACGAGCAGTACTTC.